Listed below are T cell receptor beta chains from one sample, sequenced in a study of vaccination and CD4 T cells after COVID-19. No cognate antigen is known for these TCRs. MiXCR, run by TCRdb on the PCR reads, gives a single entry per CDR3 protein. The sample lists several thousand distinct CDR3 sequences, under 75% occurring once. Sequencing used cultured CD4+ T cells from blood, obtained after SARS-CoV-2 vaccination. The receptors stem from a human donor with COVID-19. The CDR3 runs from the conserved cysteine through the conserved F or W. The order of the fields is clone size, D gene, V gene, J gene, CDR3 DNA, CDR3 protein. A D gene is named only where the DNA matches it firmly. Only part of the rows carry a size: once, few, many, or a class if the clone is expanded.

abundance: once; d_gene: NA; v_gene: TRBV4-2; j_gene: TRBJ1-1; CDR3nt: TGTGCCAGCAGCCAAGAGATTTCCGCAGGTCTCTTGAACACTGAAGCTTTCTTT; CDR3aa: CASSQEISAGLLNTEAFF
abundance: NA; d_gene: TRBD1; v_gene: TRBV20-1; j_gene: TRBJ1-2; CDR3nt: TGCAGTGCTAGAGGGACAGGGGTCTATGGCTACACCTTC; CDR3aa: CSARGTGVYGYTF
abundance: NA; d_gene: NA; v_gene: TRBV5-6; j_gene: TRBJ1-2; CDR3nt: TGTGCCAGCAGCCGGAGCCAGGGTACATCTAACTATGGCTACACCTTC; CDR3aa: CASSRSQGTSNYGYTF
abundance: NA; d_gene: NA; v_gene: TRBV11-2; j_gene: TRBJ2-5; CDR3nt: TGTGCCAGCACCGGGACTTCCACGGGGGAGACCCAGTACTTC; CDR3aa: CASTGTSTGETQYF
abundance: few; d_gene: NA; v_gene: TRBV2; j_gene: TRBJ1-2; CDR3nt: TGTGCCAGCAGAGACAGTGGTCCATATGGCTACACCTTC; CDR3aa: CASRDSGPYGYTF
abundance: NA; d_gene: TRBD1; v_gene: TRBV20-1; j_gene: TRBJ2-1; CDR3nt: TGCAGTGCTACAGAGACCGGGACAGGATACAATGAGCAGTTCTTC; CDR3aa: CSATETGTGYNEQFF
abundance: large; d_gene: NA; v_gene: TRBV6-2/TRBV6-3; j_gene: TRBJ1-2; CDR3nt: TGTGCCAGCAGTCAAGAACGGAGTGCGGGCTATCGGGGCTACACCTTC; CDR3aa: CASSQERSAGYRGYTF
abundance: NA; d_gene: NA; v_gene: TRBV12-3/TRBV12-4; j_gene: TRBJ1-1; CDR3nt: TGTGCCAGCAGTTCACCAATGCGGGGGGTGAGGAACACTGAAGCTTTCTTT; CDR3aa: CASSSPMRGVRNTEAFF
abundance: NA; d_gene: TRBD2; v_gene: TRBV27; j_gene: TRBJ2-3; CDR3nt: TGTGCCAGTAGTCGGTTCCGGAGCGGGGCGACAGATACGCAGTATTTT; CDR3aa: CASSRFRSGATDTQYF
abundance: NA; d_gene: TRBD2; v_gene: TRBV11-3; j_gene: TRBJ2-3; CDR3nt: TGTGCCAGCAGCTTAGGACCGGCGGGGGACACAGATACGCAGTATTTT; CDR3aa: CASSLGPAGDTDTQYF
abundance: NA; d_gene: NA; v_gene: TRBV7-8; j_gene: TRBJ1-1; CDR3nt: TGTGCCAGCAGATACGCCGGATCCTTGGGGAACACTGAAGCTTTCTTT; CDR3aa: CASRYAGSLGNTEAFF
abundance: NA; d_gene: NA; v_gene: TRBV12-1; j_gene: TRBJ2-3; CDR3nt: TGTGCCAGCAGCTTTCCGGACTCCACAGATACGCAGTATTTT; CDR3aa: CASSFPDSTDTQYF
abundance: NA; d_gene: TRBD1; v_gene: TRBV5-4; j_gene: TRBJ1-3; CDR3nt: TGTGCCAGCAGAGACCGGGACAGCCGCTCTGGAAACACCATATATTTT; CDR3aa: CASRDRDSRSGNTIYF
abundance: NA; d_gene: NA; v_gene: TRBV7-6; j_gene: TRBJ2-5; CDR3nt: TGTGCCAGCAGCCCACGGTTCGGGGAGACCCAGTACTTC; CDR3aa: CASSPRFGETQYF
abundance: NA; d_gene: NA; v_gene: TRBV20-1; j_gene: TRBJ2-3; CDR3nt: TGCAGTGCTGGTGGGGCGAAGTTGGGAGATACGCAGTATTTT; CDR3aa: CSAGGAKLGDTQYF
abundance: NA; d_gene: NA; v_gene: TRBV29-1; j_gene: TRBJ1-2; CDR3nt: TGCAGCGTGGCGGGCTCCTTAGGTGGCTACACCTTC; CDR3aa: CSVAGSLGGYTF
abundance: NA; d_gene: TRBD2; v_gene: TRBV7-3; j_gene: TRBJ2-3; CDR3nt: TGTGCCAGCAGCTTAACCGGACTAGCAATCGCAGATACGCAGTATTTT; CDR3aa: CASSLTGLAIADTQYF
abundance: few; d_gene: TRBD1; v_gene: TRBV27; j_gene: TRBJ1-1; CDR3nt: TGTGCCAGCAGTTTATTCTCAGGGGGCAGGGGGAACACTGAAGCTTTCTTT; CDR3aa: CASSLFSGGRGNTEAFF
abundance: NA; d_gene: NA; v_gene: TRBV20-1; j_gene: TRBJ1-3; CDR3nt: TGCAGTGCTAGAGGAGACGAGGGTTCCGGAAACACCATATATTTT; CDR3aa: CSARGDEGSGNTIYF
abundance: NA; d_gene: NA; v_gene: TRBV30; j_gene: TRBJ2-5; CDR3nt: TGTGCCTGGAGTGGGGGGACCCAGGCGGTGGAAGAGACCCAGTACTTC; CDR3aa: CAWSGGTQAVEETQYF
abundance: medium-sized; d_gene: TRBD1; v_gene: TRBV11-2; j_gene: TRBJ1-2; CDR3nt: TGTGCCAGCAGCCCCCGGATGAGACAGGGCTATGGCTACACCTTC; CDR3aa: CASSPRMRQGYGYTF
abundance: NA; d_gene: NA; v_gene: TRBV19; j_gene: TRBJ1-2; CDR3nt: TGTGCCAGTAGGGCCGACAGCCGCCCGGGGGGCTACACCTTC; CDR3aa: CASRADSRPGGYTF
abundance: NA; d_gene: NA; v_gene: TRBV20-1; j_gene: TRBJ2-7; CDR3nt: TGCAGTGCTAGTACTTCTGGGTTCCTCGGGGAGCAGTACTTC; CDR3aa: CSASTSGFLGEQYF
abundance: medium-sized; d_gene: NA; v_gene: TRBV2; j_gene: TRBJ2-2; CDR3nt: TGTGCCAGCAGTGAAGTTCGGAGCACCGGGGAGCTGTTTTTT; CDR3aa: CASSEVRSTGELFF
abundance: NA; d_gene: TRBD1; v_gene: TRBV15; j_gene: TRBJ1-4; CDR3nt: TGTGCCACCAGCAGACACAGGGGCGTTAATGAAAAACTGTTTTTT; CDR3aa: CATSRHRGVNEKLFF
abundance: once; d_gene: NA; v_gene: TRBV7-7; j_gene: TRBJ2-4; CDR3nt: TGTGCTAATTTTTCTGGAACCAAAAACATTCAGTACTTC; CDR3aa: CANFSGTKNIQYF
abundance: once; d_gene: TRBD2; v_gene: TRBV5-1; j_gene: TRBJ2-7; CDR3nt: TGCGCCAGCAGCTTGGACGCGGGGGGCGACTCCTACGAGCAGTACTTC; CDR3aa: CASSLDAGGDSYEQYF
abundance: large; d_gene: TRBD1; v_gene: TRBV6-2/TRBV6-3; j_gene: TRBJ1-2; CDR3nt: TGTGCCAGCAGTAACCCCCTCCGGGACAGATACTATGGCTACACCTTC; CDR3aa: CASSNPLRDRYYGYTF
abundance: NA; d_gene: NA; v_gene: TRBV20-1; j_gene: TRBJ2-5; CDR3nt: TGCAGTGCTAGAGTTTTTCGGGGGGCGGGGACCCAGTACTTC; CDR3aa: CSARVFRGAGTQYF
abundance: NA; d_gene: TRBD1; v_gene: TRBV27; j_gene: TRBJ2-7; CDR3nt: TGTGCCAGCAGTTTATTTGGGACAGGGTCCTACGAGCAGTACTTC; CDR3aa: CASSLFGTGSYEQYF
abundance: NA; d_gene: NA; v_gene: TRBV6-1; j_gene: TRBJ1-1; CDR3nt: TGTGCCAGCAGCAACGCCGGGACCGAAGCTTTCTTT; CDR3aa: CASSNAGTEAFF
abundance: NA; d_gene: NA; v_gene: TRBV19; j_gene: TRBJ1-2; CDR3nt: TGTGCCAGTAGTATGGTCTCCCCGAGGGGAAGCTATGGCTACACCTTC; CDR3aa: CASSMVSPRGSYGYTF
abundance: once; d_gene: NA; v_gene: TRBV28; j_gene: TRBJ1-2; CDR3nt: TGTGCCAGCAGTGTGACGGGGATCTATGGCTACACCTTC; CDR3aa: CASSVTGIYGYTF
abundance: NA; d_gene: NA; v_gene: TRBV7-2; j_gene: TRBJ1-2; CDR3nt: TGTGCCAGCAGCCCGGACCGGCGGGTAAATGGCTACACCTTC; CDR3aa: CASSPDRRVNGYTF
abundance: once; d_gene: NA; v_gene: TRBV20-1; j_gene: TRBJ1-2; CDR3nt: TGCAGTGTTAGGGCCCCAGGAGCGAGAGAGGGCTACACCTTC; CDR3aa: CSVRAPGAREGYTF
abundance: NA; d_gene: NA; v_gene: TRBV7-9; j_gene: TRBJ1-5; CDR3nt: TGTGCCAGCAGCTTAGGGGGGAAGGGCAATCAGCCCCAGCATTTT; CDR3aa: CASSLGGKGNQPQHF
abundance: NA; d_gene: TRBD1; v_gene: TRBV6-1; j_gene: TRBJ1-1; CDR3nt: TGCGCCACGCGGACAGGCGAAAACACTGAAGCTTTCTTT; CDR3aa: CATRTGENTEAFF
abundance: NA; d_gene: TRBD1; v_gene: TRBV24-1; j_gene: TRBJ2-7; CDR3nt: TGTGCCACCAGTGAGACAACACCGGGACAGGGGGCCGAGCAGTACTTC; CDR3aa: CATSETTPGQGAEQYF
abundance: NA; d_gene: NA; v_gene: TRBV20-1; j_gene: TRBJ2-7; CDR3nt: TGCAGTGCTATACCTACGGACTACGAGCAGTACTTC; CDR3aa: CSAIPTDYEQYF
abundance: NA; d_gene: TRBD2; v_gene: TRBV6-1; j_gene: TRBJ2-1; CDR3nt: TGTGCCAGCAGCAGCCATAGCGGGGTTATTGAGCAGTTCTTC; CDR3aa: CASSSHSGVIEQFF
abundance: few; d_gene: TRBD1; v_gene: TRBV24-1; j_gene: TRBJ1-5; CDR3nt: TGTGCCACCAGTGATGGACAGGGGCTGGGCAATCAGCCCCAGCATTTT; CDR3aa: CATSDGQGLGNQPQHF